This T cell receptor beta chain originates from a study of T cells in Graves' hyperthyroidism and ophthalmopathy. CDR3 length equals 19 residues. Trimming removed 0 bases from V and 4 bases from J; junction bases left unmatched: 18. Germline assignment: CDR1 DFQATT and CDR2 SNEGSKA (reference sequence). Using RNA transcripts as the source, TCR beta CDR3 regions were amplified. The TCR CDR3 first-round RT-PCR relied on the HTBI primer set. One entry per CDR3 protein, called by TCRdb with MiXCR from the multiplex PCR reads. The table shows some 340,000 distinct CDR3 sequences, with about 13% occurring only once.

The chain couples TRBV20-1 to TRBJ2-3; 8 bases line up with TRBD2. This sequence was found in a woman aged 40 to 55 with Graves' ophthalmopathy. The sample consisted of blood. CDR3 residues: CSARERGLDRCKCADTQYF. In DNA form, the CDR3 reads TGCAGTGCTAGAGAGAGGGGACTAGACCGCTGTAAGTGCGCAGATACGCAGTATTTT.